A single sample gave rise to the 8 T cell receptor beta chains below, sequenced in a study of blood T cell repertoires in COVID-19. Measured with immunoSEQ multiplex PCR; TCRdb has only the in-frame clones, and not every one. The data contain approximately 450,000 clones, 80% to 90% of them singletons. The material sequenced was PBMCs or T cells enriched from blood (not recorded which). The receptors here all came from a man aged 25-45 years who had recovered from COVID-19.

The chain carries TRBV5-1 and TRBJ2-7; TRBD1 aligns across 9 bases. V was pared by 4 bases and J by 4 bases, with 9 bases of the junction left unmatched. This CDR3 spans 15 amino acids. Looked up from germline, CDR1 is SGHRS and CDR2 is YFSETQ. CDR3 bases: TGCGCCAGCAGCCCGGCGGGACAGGGTTCTTACGAGCAGTACTTC. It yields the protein CASSPAGQGSYEQYF.

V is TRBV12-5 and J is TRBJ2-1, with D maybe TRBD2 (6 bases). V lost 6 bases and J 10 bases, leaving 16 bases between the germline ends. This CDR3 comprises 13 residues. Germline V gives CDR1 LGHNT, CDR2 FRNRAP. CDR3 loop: CASGGRGSGEQFF. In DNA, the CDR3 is TGTGCTAGTGGAGGGCGGGGCTCAGGAGAGCAGTTCTTC.

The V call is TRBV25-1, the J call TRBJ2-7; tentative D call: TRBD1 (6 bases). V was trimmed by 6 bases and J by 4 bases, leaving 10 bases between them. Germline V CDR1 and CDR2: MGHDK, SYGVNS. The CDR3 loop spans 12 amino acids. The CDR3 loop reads CASRGDTYEQYF. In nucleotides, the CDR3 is TGTGCCAGCAGGGGGGACACTTACGAGCAGTACTTC.

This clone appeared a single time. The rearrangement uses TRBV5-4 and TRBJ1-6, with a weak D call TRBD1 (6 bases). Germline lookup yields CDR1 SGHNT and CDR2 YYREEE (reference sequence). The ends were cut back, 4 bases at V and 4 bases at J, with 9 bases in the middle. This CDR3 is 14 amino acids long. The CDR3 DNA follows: TGTGCCAGCAGCAGAACAGGGTATAATTCACCCCTCCACTTT. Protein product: CASSRTGYNSPLHF.

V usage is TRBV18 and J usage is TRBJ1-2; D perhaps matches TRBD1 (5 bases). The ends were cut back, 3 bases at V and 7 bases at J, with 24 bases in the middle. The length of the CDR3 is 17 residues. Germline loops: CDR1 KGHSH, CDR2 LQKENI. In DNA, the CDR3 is TGTGCCAGCTCACCTGCCGAGGGCGGGACCTCCTGGGGTGGCTACACCTTC. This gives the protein CASSPAEGGTSWGGYTF.

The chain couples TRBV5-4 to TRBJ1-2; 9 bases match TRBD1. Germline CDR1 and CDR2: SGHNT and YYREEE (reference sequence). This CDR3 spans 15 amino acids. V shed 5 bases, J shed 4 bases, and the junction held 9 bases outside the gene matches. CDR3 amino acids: CASSSPGTGLYGYTF. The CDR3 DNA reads TGTGCCAGCAGTTCTCCCGGGACAGGGCTCTATGGCTACACCTTC.

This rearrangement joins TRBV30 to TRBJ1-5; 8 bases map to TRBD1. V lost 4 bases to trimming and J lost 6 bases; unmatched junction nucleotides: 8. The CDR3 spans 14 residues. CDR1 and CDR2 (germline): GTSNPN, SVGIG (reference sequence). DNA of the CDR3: TGTGCCTGGACTACGGACAGGGCCGTTCAGCCCCAGCATTTT. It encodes CAWTTDRAVQPQHF.

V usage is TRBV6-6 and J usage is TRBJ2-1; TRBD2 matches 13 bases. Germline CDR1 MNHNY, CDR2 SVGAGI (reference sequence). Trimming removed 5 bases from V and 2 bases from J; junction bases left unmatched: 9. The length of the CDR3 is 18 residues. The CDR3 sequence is CASSPGLAGWATYNEQFF. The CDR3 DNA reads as TGTGCCAGCAGTCCGGGACTAGCGGGATGGGCTACCTACAATGAGCAGTTCTTC.